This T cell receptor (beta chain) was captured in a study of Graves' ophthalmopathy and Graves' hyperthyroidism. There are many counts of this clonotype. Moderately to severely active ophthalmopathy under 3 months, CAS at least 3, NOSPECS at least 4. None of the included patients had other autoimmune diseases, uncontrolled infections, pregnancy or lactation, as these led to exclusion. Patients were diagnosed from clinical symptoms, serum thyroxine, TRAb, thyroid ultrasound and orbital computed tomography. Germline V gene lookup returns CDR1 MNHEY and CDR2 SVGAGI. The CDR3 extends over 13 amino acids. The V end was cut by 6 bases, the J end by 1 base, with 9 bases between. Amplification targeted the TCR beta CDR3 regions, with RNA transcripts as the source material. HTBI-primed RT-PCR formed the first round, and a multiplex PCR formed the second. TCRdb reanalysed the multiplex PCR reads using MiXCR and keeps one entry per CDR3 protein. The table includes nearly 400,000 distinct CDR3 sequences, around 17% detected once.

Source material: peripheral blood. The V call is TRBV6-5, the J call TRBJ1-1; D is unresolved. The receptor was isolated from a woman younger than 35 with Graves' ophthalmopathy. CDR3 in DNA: TGTGCCAGCAGGGGTCGAAGGAACACTGAAGCTTTCTTT. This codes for CASRGRRNTEAFF.